The text below deals with one T cell receptor (beta chain). Antigen: not known. Each sample had two DNA replicates, around 0.45 ug blood or around 1.4 ug tissue. The table came from immunoSEQ multiplex PCR; TCRdb's copy has only in-frame clones and leaves some out. The table lists some 35,000 clones, 65% to 75% of them singletons. Unmatched junction bases numbered 8, after V lost 3 bases and J lost 4 bases. The CDR3 is 17 amino acids. The germline gives CDR1 KGHSH, CDR2 LQKENI. This sample is part of a study of early stage breast cancer tumors. For the study at large: Invasive lobular carcinomas made up about 30% of the 12 ER+/PR+/HER2- tumors.

Study-wide points: Compared with adjacent normal breast tissue, tumors showed 2 to 3-fold greater T cell density and higher clonality. Commonly generated sequences made up most enriched TCRB sequences shared between patients.

Sequenced sample: blood. V usage is TRBV18 and J usage is TRBJ2-1; 11 bases agree with TRBD2. This TCR was sampled from a person between 60 and 70 years old with breast cancer. CDR3 bases: TGTGCCAGCTCACCGCAAGTAGCGGGAGGGAAGTACAATGAGCAGTTCTTC. It translates to CASSPQVAGGKYNEQFF. Combining the CDR3 with reference TRBV18 and TRBJ2-1 gives the whole variable domain NAGVMQNPRHLVRRRGQEARLRCSPMKGHSHVYWYRQLPEEGLKFMVYLQKENIIDESGMPKERFSAEFPKEGPSILRIQQVVRGDSAAYFCASSPQVAGGKYNEQFFGPGTRLTVL.